This TCR beta chain came from a study of blood T cell repertoires in COVID-19. CDR1 and CDR2 from the germline V gene are GTSNPN and SVGIG (reference sequence). V dropped 2 bases and J dropped 1 base, with 5 bases sitting between them. The length of the CDR3 is 12 residues. Turning to this clone: The sample contains more than one DNA sequence encoding this CDR3.

Method: immunoSEQ multiplex PCR; TCRdb's copy keeps in-frame clones and lacks some. The profile shows about 100,000 clones, 85% of them singletons. The sample was peripheral blood. The rearrangement uses TRBV30 and TRBJ1-1; the D is unclear. This TCR derives from a man aged 45 to 65 with active or convalescent COVID-19. For the CDR3, the DNA is TGTGCCTGGAGTCGCGAGAACACTGAAGCTTTCTTT. As protein: CAWSRENTEAFF.